The 24 T cell receptor beta chains reported below all come from one sample, sequenced in a study of OX40 agonist ivuxolimab in advanced cancers. The protocol was immunoSEQ multiplex PCR, while the TCRdb copy is restricted to in-frame clones and leaves out a portion. The sample yields roughly 58,000 clones, around four fifths seen once. Source: CD4+ or CD8+ T cells sorted from blood, taken in a trial of the OX40 agonist ivuxolimab. These receptors came from an adult with an advanced solid tumor such as melanoma, head and neck, liver or kidney cancer.

CDR3 protein: CASSIRTGGHYGYTF. The DNA for the CDR3 is TGTGCCAGCAGCATAAGGACAGGGGGCCACTATGGCTACACCTTC. The rearrangement uses TRBV5-5 and TRBJ1-2, with TRBD1 matching over 11 bases. Trimming at V came to 4 bases and at J to 3 bases, leaving 5 bases not matched to a gene. CDR3 length equals 15 residues. Germline V gene lookup returns CDR1 SGHKS and CDR2 YYEKEE (reference sequence).

The chain has TRBV19 and TRBJ1-4; no firm D call. V was pared by 5 bases and J by 8 bases, with 9 bases between. This CDR3 region has 12 residues. CDR1 is LNHDA and CDR2 is SQIVND in the germline V gene (reference sequence). The CDR3 DNA sequence: TGTGCCAGTAGTTCCGGGAGGGAAAAACTGTTTTTT. Encoded protein: CASSSGREKLFF.

The chain links TRBV11-2 to TRBJ1-3; D not resolved. The V end was cut by 5 bases, the J end by 0 bases, with 5 bases between. The CDR3 runs to 13 residues. Germline V gene sequence: CDR1 SGHAT, CDR2 FQNNGV. CDR3 DNA: TGTGCCAGCAGCACCAACTCTGGAAACACCATATATTTT. Translated, it gives CASSTNSGNTIYF.

This chain connects TRBV7-2 to TRBJ1-5, with 7 bases fitting TRBD1. CDR3 size: 15 residues. Germline loops: CDR1 SGHTA, CDR2 FQGNSA. Trimming at V came to 1 base and at J to 7 bases, leaving 7 bases not matched to a gene. The CDR3 spells CASSLEGRGFQPQHF. The CDR3 DNA reads as TGTGCCAGCAGCTTAGAAGGCAGGGGGTTCCAGCCCCAGCATTTT. The full variable domain, completed using reference TRBV7-2 and TRBJ1-5, is GAGVSQSPSNKVTEKGKDVELRCDPISGHTALYWYRQSLGQGLEFLIYFQGNSAPDKSGLPSDRFSAERTGGSVSTLTIQRTQQEDSAVYLCASSLEGRGFQPQHFGDGTRLSIL.

V usage is TRBV7-3 and J usage is TRBJ2-7; D is undetermined. The CDR3 is 8 residues long. Germline values: CDR1 SGHTA, CDR2 FQGTGA. V lost 5 bases, J lost 10 bases, and 3 bases lay in between. The CDR3 loop reads CASSLQYF. The CDR3 DNA reads as TGTGCCAGCAGCCTCCAGTACTTC.

The V and J genes are TRBV4-1 and TRBJ2-7; 8 nucleotides match TRBD2. CDR1 and CDR2 (germline): MGHRA, YSYEKL. V trimming: 6 bases; J trimming: 5 bases; junction bases outside the gene matches: 12. The length of the CDR3 is 15 residues. DNA for the CDR3: TGCGCCAGCAGGCTTACCTTCACTAGCGGTAACGAGCAGTACTTC. As protein: CASRLTFTSGNEQYF.

The chain is built from TRBV6-5 and TRBJ2-5; 8 positions agree with TRBD2. Germline V lookup: CDR1 MNHEY, CDR2 SVGAGI. Unmatched junction bases numbered 9, after V lost 5 bases and J lost 7 bases. The CDR3 runs to 14 residues. CDR3 sequence reads: CASSPSGWAGTQYF. The CDR3 bases are TGTGCCAGCAGTCCTAGCGGGTGGGCAGGGACCCAGTACTTC.

The rearrangement joins TRBV11-3 to TRBJ2-1; D gene unclear. V lost 2 bases, J lost 3 bases, and 2 bases lay in between. From germline, CDR1 is SGHNT and CDR2 YENEEA. The CDR3 extends over 12 amino acids. The CDR3 region has the DNA TGTGCCAGCAGCTTACTCTACAATGAGCAGTTCTTC. It encodes CASSLLYNEQFF.

The chain has TRBV6-5 and TRBJ2-7; D might be TRBD2 (5 bases). The CDR3 extends over 11 amino acids. Germline V gene data show CDR1 as MNHEY and CDR2 as SVGAGI. Trimming stripped 6 bases from V and 9 bases from J, with 12 bases between. The CDR3 here is CASSQYEGQYF. Here the CDR3 DNA reads TGTGCCAGCAGCCAATACGAGGGGCAGTACTTC.

The rearrangement links TRBV13 to TRBJ2-4; TRBD2 is a possible D gene (6 bases). The CDR3 sequence is 15 residues long. V was cut by 5 bases and J by 0 bases, with 11 bases left in between. The germline V gene encodes CDR1 PRHDT and CDR2 FYEKMQ (reference sequence). The CDR3 is CASSHPAGAKNIQYF. CDR3 DNA: TGTGCCAGCAGCCATCCAGCGGGAGCCAAAAACATTCAGTACTTC. The full variable domain, rest sourced from reference TRBV13 and TRBJ2-4, is AAGVIQSPRHLIKEKRETATLKCYPIPRHDTVYWYQQGPGQDPQFLISFYEKMQSDKGSIPDRFSAQQFSDYHSELNMSSLELGDSALYFCASSHPAGAKNIQYFGAGTRLSVL.

Here the CDR3 DNA reads TGTGCCAGCAGCGGAACCCAAGGGGATAACGAGCAGTACTTC. Encoded protein: CASSGTQGDNEQYF. The chain carries TRBV4-2 and TRBJ2-7, with D perhaps matching TRBD1 (5 bases). The CDR3 sequence is 14 residues long. Germline V CDR1 and CDR2: LGHNA, YNFKEQ. Trimming pared 5 bases from V and 5 bases from J, leaving 16 bases between.

The chain links TRBV9 to TRBJ1-5; no definite D call. The CDR3 is 14 amino acids. Trimming took 4 bases from V and 2 from J, leaving 10 bases between them. CDR1 and CDR2 (germline): SGDLS, YYNGEE. The CDR3 DNA reads as TGTGCCAGCAGCCCCGGAGTGGGCAATCAGCCCCAGCATTTT. Its protein product is CASSPGVGNQPQHF.

The rearrangement joins TRBV6-1 to TRBJ1-2, with D maybe TRBD1 (5 bases). In germline, CDR1 is MNHNS, CDR2 SASEGT. CDR3 length: 14 amino acids. V lost 0 bases and J 8 bases, leaving 13 bases between the germline ends. The DNA of the CDR3 is TGTGCCAGCAGTGAAGCTTGGGGGGAAACAGGCTACACCTTC. This codes for CASSEAWGETGYTF.

V usage is TRBV6-1 and J usage is TRBJ2-3, with 8 bases identical to TRBD2. This CDR3 region has 14 residues. CDR1 is MNHNS and CDR2 is SASEGT in the germline V gene. The junction had 8 bases not matched to a gene; V was cut back by 8 bases and J by 4 bases. The DNA of the CDR3 is TGTGCCAGCGGAACGGGAGGGCCCGCAGATACGCAGTATTTT. Translating it yields CASGTGGPADTQYF.

The CDR3 reads CASSIKQGWQETQYF. The CDR3 DNA is TGTGCCAGTAGTATTAAACAGGGGTGGCAAGAGACCCAGTACTTC. This rearrangement joins TRBV19 to TRBJ2-5, with 7 bases aligning to TRBD1. The CDR3 spans 15 residues. Germline-derived CDR1 and CDR2 are LNHDA and SQIVND (reference sequence). The J segment lost 2 bases and the V segment lost 3 bases, leaving 6 bases of the junction unmatched. The whole variable domain, remainder taken from reference TRBV19 and TRBJ2-5, is DGGITQSPKYLFRKEGQNVTLSCEQNLNHDAMYWYRQDPGQGLRLIYYSQIVNDFQKGDIAEGYSVSREKKESFPLTVTSAQKNPTAFYLCASSIKQGWQETQYFGPGTRLLVL.

This clone was picked up one time. The chain combines TRBV6-5 with TRBJ2-3; TRBD2 aligns across 11 bases. Per the germline V gene, CDR1 is MNHEY and CDR2 is SVGAGI. The V gene end was trimmed by 7 bases and the J gene end by 0 bases; junction bases not matched to a gene: 3. This CDR3 region has 15 residues. CDR3 DNA: TGTGCCAGCACTTGGACTAGCGGGAGCACAGATACGCAGTATTTT. As protein: CASTWTSGSTDTQYF.

The rearrangement uses TRBV9 and TRBJ1-2; maybe TRBD1 (6 bases). This CDR3 comprises 13 residues. CDR1 and CDR2 from the germline V gene are SGDLS and YYNGEE. V shed 4 bases and J shed 6 bases, with 13 bases lying between them. CDR3 amino acids: CASSTTGFHGYTF. The CDR3, as DNA: TGTGCCAGCAGCACCACAGGGTTCCATGGCTACACCTTC.

V and J are TRBV6-5 and TRBJ2-1; TRBD2 aligns across 15 bases. V dropped 6 bases and J dropped 16; count of bases not matched to a gene: 10. Germline values: CDR1 MNHEY, CDR2 SVGAGI. The length of the CDR3 is 14 residues. The CDR3 nucleotides read TGTGCCAGCAGCCAGACGGGACTAGCGGGGGGACGATTCTTC. This codes for CASSQTGLAGGRFF.

This chain uses TRBV6-1 with TRBJ1-6; 8 bases are a match to TRBD1. After removal of 0 bases from V and 9 bases from J, the junction contained 4 bases not matched to a gene. This CDR3 spans 15 amino acids. Germline-derived CDR1 and CDR2 are MNHNS and SASEGT. CDR3 DNA sequence: TGTGCCAGCAGTGAAGCTCCAGGGGGCGGTTCACCCCTCCACTTT. Encoded protein: CASSEAPGGGSPLHF.

This clone was counted a few times. V usage is TRBV9 and J usage is TRBJ1-6; the match to TRBD1 covers 9 bases. J was trimmed by 10 bases and V by 4 bases; bases with no gene match: 6. The CDR3 runs to 14 residues. Germline V gene data show CDR1 as SGDLS and CDR2 as YYNGEE. CDR3 region: CASSLGQGFSPLHF. The CDR3 DNA reads as TGTGCCAGCAGCCTGGGACAGGGATTCTCACCCCTCCACTTT.

This chain uses TRBV21-1 with TRBJ2-7; TRBD2 is the table's D call and was not checked against the DNA. TRBV21-1 is a known pseudogene. The CDR3 has 15 residues. The CDR3 DNA follows: TGTGCCAGCAGCAAAGGGCTAGCGGGGCCCTACGAGCAGTACTTC. This encodes CASSKGLAGPYEQYF.

The chain is built from TRBV5-6 and TRBJ1-1; D unclear. V lost 0 bases, J lost 7 bases, and 7 bases lay in between. CDR3 length: 12 amino acids. Germline CDR1 reads SGHDT; CDR2 reads YYEEEE. The DNA of the CDR3 is TGTGCCAGCAGCTTGGAGTTGGGTGAAGCTTTCTTT. Residues: CASSLELGEAFF. Full variable domain (missing parts from reference TRBV5-6 and TRBJ1-1): DAGVTQSPTHLIKTRGQQVTLRCSPKSGHDTVSWYQQALGQGPQFIFQYYEEEERQRGNFPDRFSGHQFPNYSSELNVNALLLGDSALYLCASSLELGEAFFGQGTRLTVV.

This chain joins TRBV21-1 and TRBJ2-2; TRBD1, the D gene given by the table, was not confirmed from the DNA. TRBV21-1 is described as a pseudogene. This CDR3 has 12 residues. The CDR3 sequence: CASTYGQGELFF. CDR3 in DNA: TGTGCCAGCACCTATGGACAGGGGGAGCTGTTTTTT.

This clone was counted between two and nine times. The chain has TRBV2 and TRBJ2-7, with 10 bases identical to TRBD2. With 3 bases clipped from V and 3 bases from J, the junction kept 8 bases outside the gene matches. The CDR3 runs to 16 residues. Germline values: CDR1 SNHLY, CDR2 FYNNEI. Here the CDR3 DNA reads TGTGCCAGCAGTGACTCTAGCGGGAGAAATATCTACGAGCAGTACTTC. Its translation: CASSDSSGRNIYEQYF.